What follows are 10 T cell receptor beta chains derived from one specimen sequenced in a study of regulatory T cells in long-lasting Graves disease. Arm-PCR of CDR3 regions and iRepertoire HTBI primers were the basis on which TCR beta libraries were built. Each CDR3 protein gets one entry after TCRdb re-called the multiplex PCR reads with MiXCR. The sample includes 600,000 to 800,000 distinct CDR3 sequences, 30% of them seen just once. The time point: persistent/refractory GD, antithyroid drugs over 5 years with positive TRAb. Extracted RNA from PBMCs served as the source of the TCR library. The specimen comprised peripheral blood mononuclear cells (PBMCs), sampled when the disease was refractory, from a patient treated with antithyroid drugs. All receptors come from a female donor with Graves disease.

This clonotype was seen only a few times. The V and J genes are TRBV11-2 and TRBJ1-4; TRBD1 is a possible D gene (5 bases). V was trimmed by 1 base and J by 10 bases, leaving 13 bases between them. The CDR3 has 14 amino acids. CDR1 and CDR2 (germline): SGHAT, FQNNGV. The CDR3, as DNA: TGTGCCAGCAGCTTAGGTCTTCGGGACGGAAAACTGTTTTTT. Encoded protein: CASSLGLRDGKLFF. Full variable domain (outside the CDR3, taken from reference TRBV11-2 and TRBJ1-4): EAGVAQSPRYKIIEKRQSVAFWCNPISGHATLYWYQQILGQGPKLLIQFQNNGVVDDSQLPKDRFSAERLKGVDSTLKIQPAKLEDSAVYLCASSLGLRDGKLFFGSGTQLSVL.

On this clonotype: A much larger clone differs by one base, so this may be a read error. The rearrangement joins TRBV11-2 to TRBJ2-7; TRBD2 matches at 8 bases. CDR1 and CDR2 (germline): SGHAT, FQNNGV. The CDR3 spans 15 residues. V lost 8 bases, J lost 0 bases, and 9 bases stayed unmatched. For the CDR3, the DNA is TGTGCCAGCCCCTCCTCGGGAGGGAGCTCCTACGAGCAGTACTTC. Protein product: CASPSSGGSSYEQYF.

This clonotype was recorded a few times. The chain employs TRBV28 and TRBJ1-2; the D is unclear. This CDR3 spans 15 amino acids. Germline V gene data show CDR1 as MDHEN and CDR2 as SYDVKM. V was pared by 5 bases and J by 0 bases, with 13 bases between. In DNA, the CDR3 is TGTGCCAGCAGTCCCTCGGGAGGGACTAACTATGGCTACACCTTC. It translates to CASSPSGGTNYGYTF.

Only a few counts were recorded for this clonotype. The J gene is TRBJ2-5, the V gene TRBV3-1; D unresolved. The CDR3 has 15 amino acids. CDR1 is LGHDT and CDR2 is YNNKEL in the germline V gene (reference sequence). V lost 3 bases, J lost 1 base, and 12 bases lay in between. DNA for the CDR3: TGTGCCAGCAGCCACCGACCGGCGTCCCAAGAGACCCAGTACTTC. Protein: CASSHRPASQETQYF.

This clonotype was counted between two and nine times. V and J are TRBV6-2 or TRBV6-3 and TRBJ1-2; TRBD1 aligns across 7 bases. The germline V gene has CDR1 MNHEY and CDR2 SVGEGT. The CDR3 spans 18 residues. V shed 0 bases and J 3 bases; nucleotides not matched to a gene: 13. The CDR3 here is CASSYSTRKGAHYYGYTF. CDR3 DNA sequence: TGTGCCAGCAGTTACTCGACGCGTAAGGGGGCGCATTACTATGGCTACACCTTC.

This clonotype was recorded a few times. The chain employs TRBV20-1 and TRBJ1-4; 7 nucleotides match TRBD1. Germline CDR1 reads DFQATT; CDR2 reads SNEGSKA (reference sequence). J lost 6 bases, V lost 2 bases, and 6 bases had no gene match. The CDR3 has 14 residues. CDR3: CSARPLDRDEKLFF. The CDR3 region has the DNA TGCAGTGCTAGACCCCTTGACAGGGATGAAAAACTGTTTTTT.

This clonotype was counted many times. The chain employs TRBV28 and TRBJ1-1; possibly TRBD1 for D (5 bases). V dropped 2 bases and J dropped 1 base, with 14 bases sitting between them. Germline values: CDR1 MDHEN, CDR2 SYDVKM. The CDR3 runs 16 residues. Here the CDR3 reads CASSLRRTPANTEAFF. CDR3 bases: TGTGCCAGCAGTTTAAGACGGACACCCGCGAACACTGAAGCTTTCTTT. Supplemented by reference TRBV28 and TRBJ1-1, the full variable domain reads DVKVTQSSRYLVKRTGEKVFLECVQDMDHENMFWYRQDPGLGLRLIYFSYDVKMKEKGDIPEGYSVSREKKERFSLILESASTNQTSMYLCASSLRRTPANTEAFFGQGTRLTVV.

The gene calls are TRBV19 and TRBJ1-1, with D perhaps matching TRBD1 (6 bases). Trimming stripped 2 bases from V and 1 base from J, with 11 bases between. Per the germline V gene, CDR1 is LNHDA and CDR2 is SQIVND (reference sequence). This CDR3 spans 15 amino acids. CDR3 DNA: TGTGCCAGTAGTATACAGGGGTTCTCGAACACTGAAGCTTTCTTT. The encoded protein is CASSIQGFSNTEAFF.

The chain combines TRBV12-3 or TRBV12-4 with TRBJ1-4; 11 bases map to TRBD1. CDR3 size: 13 residues. V shed 6 bases, J shed 10 bases, and the junction held 4 bases outside the gene matches. CDR3 nucleotides: TGTGCCAGCAGGGACAGGGGGCTAGGAAAACTGTTTTTT. Its translation: CASRDRGLGKLFF.

This clonotype has more than one count but fewer than ten. The rearrangement uses TRBV6-1 and TRBJ1-1, with D perhaps matching TRBD1 (5 bases). The germline V gene has CDR1 MNHNS and CDR2 SASEGT. Trimming cost V 8 bases and J 6 bases, with 10 bases left between them. This CDR3 region has 11 residues. The CDR3 DNA is TGTGCCAGCGGGGGGACTTCTGAAGCTTTCTTT. Amino acids: CASGGTSEAFF.